A selection of T cell receptor beta chains follows, all from one sample in a study of Ad26.COV2.S vaccination and SARS-CoV-2 variants. TCRdb's copy holds only in-frame clones and misses some; the assay was immunoSEQ multiplex PCR. The sample lists some 520,000 clones, about 83% occurring once. This material consisted of peripheral blood, taken in a trial of Ad26.COV2.S vaccine versus placebo. These receptors came from a person between 18 and 60 years old who received the Ad26.COV2.S COVID-19 vaccine or a placebo. The CDR3 runs from the conserved cysteine through the conserved F or W. The D gene is left open where the match is weak. The listing skips clone size in some rows; elsewhere it reads once, few, many or a size class.

j_call d_call clone_size v_call cdr3_aa cdr3_nt
TRBJ1-1 TRBD1 NA TRBV28 CASSVLTGGTEAFF TGTGCCAGCAGTGTACTGACAGGGGGCACTGAAGCTTTCTTT
TRBJ2-3 NA NA TRBV19 CASSLGGALTDTQYF TGTGCCAGTAGTCTGGGGGGGGCTCTCACAGATACGCAGTATTTT
TRBJ2-7 TRBD1 NA TRBV18 CASSPNRDSIYEQYF TGTGCCAGCTCACCTAACCGGGACAGCATCTACGAGCAGTACTTC
TRBJ2-3 TRBD2 NA TRBV5-1 CASATPGSGSNTDTQYF TGCGCCAGCGCGACCCCGGGTAGCGGGAGCAACACAGATACGCAGTATTTT
TRBJ1-4 TRBD1 NA TRBV16 CASSQSEGQEKLFF TGTGCCAGCAGCCAATCGGAGGGACAGGAAAAACTGTTTTTT
TRBJ2-7 TRBD2 many TRBV28 CASSRLAGASEQYF TGTGCCAGCAGTCGACTAGCGGGAGCCTCCGAGCAGTACTTC
TRBJ2-7 NA once TRBV27 CASSYLPGRPSYEQYF TGTGCCAGCAGTTATCTCCCTGGGCGCCCTTCCTACGAGCAGTACTTC
TRBJ2-3 TRBD2 NA TRBV13 CASSLTGTSGRASTDTQYF TGTGCCAGCAGCCTTACCGGGACTAGCGGGAGGGCTAGCACAGATACGCAGTATTTT
TRBJ2-7 TRBD2 NA TRBV2 CASSDRLAGGFEQYF TGTGCCAGCAGTGATCGACTAGCGGGAGGTTTCGAGCAGTACTTC
TRBJ1-1 NA NA TRBV28 CASSSRTETRETFF TGTGCCAGCAGCTCCCGGACAGAAACGCGGGAAACTTTCTTT
TRBJ1-1 TRBD1 NA TRBV6-2/TRBV6-3 CASSRTGGTEAFF TGTGCCAGCAGTAGGACAGGGGGCACTGAAGCTTTCTTT
TRBJ1-3 NA NA TRBV2 CASSVDTSYGNTIYF TGTGCCAGCAGCGTGGACACCTCGTATGGAAACACCATATATTTT
TRBJ2-3 TRBD2 NA TRBV7-2 CASSLVGTSGTDTQYF TGTGCCAGCAGCTTAGTGGGGACTAGCGGGACAGATACGCAGTATTTT
TRBJ2-1 TRBD2 NA TRBV4-2 CASSQAPRVSGSNPVGNEQFF TGTGCCAGCAGCCAAGCCCCCCGGGTCAGCGGGAGCAACCCGGTGGGCAATGAGCAGTTCTTC
TRBJ2-3 TRBD1 once TRBV4-3 CASSQGVQGARDTQYF TGCGCCAGCAGCCAAGGGGTACAGGGGGCGAGGGATACGCAGTATTTT
TRBJ2-7 TRBD2 NA TRBV3-1/TRBV3-2 CASSQEVGLAGVNEQYF TGTGCCAGCAGCCAAGAGGTGGGTCTAGCGGGAGTCAACGAGCAGTACTTC
TRBJ1-1 TRBD1 few TRBV6-2/TRBV6-3 CASRYRGGTEAFF TGTGCCAGCAGGTACAGGGGTGGAACTGAAGCTTTCTTT
TRBJ1-6 NA once TRBV27 CASSTNSYSSYNSPLHF TGTGCCAGCAGTACCAACAGTTATAGCTCCTATAATTCACCCCTCCACTTT
TRBJ1-1 NA NA TRBV29-1 CSVPGGSGTEAFF TGCAGCGTACCCGGGGGAAGCGGGACTGAAGCTTTCTTT
TRBJ2-5 NA NA TRBV20-1 CSASDPTAETQYF TGCAGTGCTAGTGATCCAACCGCGGAGACCCAGTACTTC
TRBJ2-2 NA NA TRBV5-1 CASSLLFF TGCGCCAGCAGCTTACTGTTTTTT
TRBJ1-1 NA NA TRBV18 CASSYRARMNTEAFF TGTGCCAGCTCATACAGGGCTCGTATGAACACTGAAGCTTTCTTT
TRBJ2-5 TRBD2 NA TRBV5-1 CASRGGTSGRNEETQYF TGCGCCAGCAGGGGGGGGACTAGCGGGAGAAATGAAGAGACCCAGTACTTC
TRBJ2-3 NA once TRBV7-2 CASSIRTTRGVDTQYF TGTGCCAGCAGCATAAGAACTACGCGAGGGGTAGATACGCAGTATTTT
TRBJ2-7 TRBD2 once TRBV18 CASSPGTRGIYEQYF TGTGCCAGCTCACCGGGGACTAGGGGGATCTACGAGCAGTACTTC
TRBJ2-1 NA NA TRBV29-1 CSVVLARAYNEQFF TGCAGCGTCGTGCTAGCTCGCGCCTACAATGAGCAGTTCTTC
TRBJ2-7 TRBD2 NA TRBV5-1 CASSLAPTSGATYEQYF TGCGCCAGCAGCTTGGCACCTACTAGCGGGGCTACCTACGAGCAGTACTTC
TRBJ1-1 TRBD1 NA TRBV30 CAWRRGQGKWEAFF TGTGCCTGGAGACGGGGACAGGGGAAGTGGGAAGCTTTCTTT
TRBJ1-2 NA NA TRBV18 CASSQTESWGYTF TGTGCCAGCTCCCAAACGGAGAGTTGGGGCTACACCTTC
TRBJ1-2 NA NA TRBV10-3 CATKVAGEAIAF TGTGCCACCAAGGTGGCGGGGGAGGCAATAGCCTTC
TRBJ2-7 NA once TRBV3-1/TRBV3-2 CASSQYRREQYF TGTGCCAGCAGCCAATACCGTCGCGAGCAGTACTTC
TRBJ1-2 NA NA TRBV5-1 CASSSERDRRNYGYTF TGCGCCAGCAGCTCGGAACGAGACAGGCGCAACTATGGCTACACCTTC
TRBJ1-2 TRBD1 NA TRBV7-2 CASSSLTGAYGYTF TGTGCCAGCAGCAGCCTAACAGGGGCGTATGGCTACACCTTC